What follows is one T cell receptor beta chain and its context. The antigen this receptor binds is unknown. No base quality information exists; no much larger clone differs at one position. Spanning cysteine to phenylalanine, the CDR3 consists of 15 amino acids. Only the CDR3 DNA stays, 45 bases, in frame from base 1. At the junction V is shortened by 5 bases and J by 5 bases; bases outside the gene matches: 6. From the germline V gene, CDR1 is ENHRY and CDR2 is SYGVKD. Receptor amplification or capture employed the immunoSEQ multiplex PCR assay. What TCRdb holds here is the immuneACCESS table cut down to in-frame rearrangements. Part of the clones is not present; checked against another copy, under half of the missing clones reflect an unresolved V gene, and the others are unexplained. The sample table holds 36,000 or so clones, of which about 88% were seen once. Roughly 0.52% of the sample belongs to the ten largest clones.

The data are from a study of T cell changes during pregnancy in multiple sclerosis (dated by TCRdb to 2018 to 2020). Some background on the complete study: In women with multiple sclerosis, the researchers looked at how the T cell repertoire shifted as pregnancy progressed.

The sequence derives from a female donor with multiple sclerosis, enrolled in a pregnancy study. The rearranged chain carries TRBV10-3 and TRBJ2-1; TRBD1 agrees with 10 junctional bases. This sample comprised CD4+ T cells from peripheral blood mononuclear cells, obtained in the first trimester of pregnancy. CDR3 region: CAISLTGGSNNEQFF. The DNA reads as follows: TGTGCCATCAGTCTGACAGGGGGCTCGAACAATGAGCAGTTCTTC.